This T cell receptor (beta chain) was sequenced for a study of human T cells and chemical hapten exposure. Sample time point: patch test 2, 6 weeks after DPC sensitization. Treatment denoted: therapeutic diphenylcyclopropenone sensitization with weekly scalp DPC. This clonotype has just a few counts. The CDR3 is made up of 16 amino acids. The V and J ends lost 1 base and 5 bases, in that order; junction bases with no gene match: 7. Germline values: CDR1 SGHTA, CDR2 FQGNSA. One entry per CDR3 protein results from TCRdb running MiXCR on the RACE reads. The data hold approximately 100,000 distinct CDR3 sequences, with roughly a tenth observed a single time.

This TCR was sampled from a woman aged 40 to 50 with alopecia areata. Some clones in this sample may be carry-over from other donors' samples. The chain is built from TRBV7-2 and TRBJ1-5; TRBD1 matches at 8 bases. The input for sequencing was whole blood, taken in connection with sensitization to the hapten diphenylcyclopropenone (DPC). The CDR3 region is CASSLGWDRLYQPQHF. The CDR3, as DNA: TGTGCCAGCAGCTTAGGATGGGACAGGTTGTATCAGCCCCAGCATTTT. Filled out from reference TRBV7-2 and TRBJ1-5, the complete variable domain reads GAGVSQSPSNKVTEKGKDVELRCDPISGHTALYWYRQSLGQGLEFLIYFQGNSAPDKSGLPSDRFSAERTGGSVSTLTIQRTQQEDSAVYLCASSLGWDRLYQPQHFGDGTRLSIL.